The entry below gives a single T cell receptor (beta chain) sequence along with its context. Antigen specificity is unknown. This entry is derived from a study of radiotherapy plus CTLA-4 blockade in lung cancer. Findings of the study overall: TCR clones from tumors expanded in blood after radiotherapy plus ipilimumab.

V was pared by 0 bases and J by 5 bases, with 5 bases between. This CDR3 is 13 amino acids long. CDR1 is SGHNT and CDR2 is YYREEE in the germline V gene (reference sequence). Using immunoSEQ multiplex PCR, the repertoire was profiled, and TCRdb retains in-frame clones only, with some absent. The sample lists 40,000 to 50,000 clones, about 70% occurring once. The clonotype was recovered from a human donor with non-small cell lung cancer who had stable disease on radiotherapy plus ipilimumab. The sequencing here drew on peripheral blood, taken from a patient treated with radiotherapy plus ipilimumab. V and J are TRBV5-4 and TRBJ2-2; D gene unclear. CDR3 bases: TGTGCCAGCAGCTTGGGAGAGACCGGGGAGCTGTTTTTT. As protein: CASSLGETGELFF.